The 10 T cell receptor beta chains listed next were all sequenced from one sample in a study of cytomegalovirus exposure and HLA in healthy donors. Primers for the PCR totalled 60 Vbeta and 13 Jbeta. The repertoire was sequenced with immunoSEQ multiplex PCR; TCRdb's copy has only in-frame clones and lacks some. The table includes more than 110,000 clones, approximately 80% detected once. Sequencing was carried out using PBMCs. The receptors were gathered from a male donor in good health and CMV-seronegative.

Note on this clone: At one end, the junction sequence differs from germline, possibly due to a read error. V usage is TRBV7-8 and J usage is TRBJ2-2; weak D call: TRBD2 (6 bases). The CDR3 is made up of 19 amino acids. The germline V gene encodes CDR1 SGHVS and CDR2 FQNEAQ. The CDR3 DNA reads TGTGCCAGCAGCTTAGTATATCGTGGTGGGACGTCGAACACCGGGGGGCTGTTTTTT. This translates into CASSLVYRGGTSNTGGLFF.

The chain recombines TRBV27 with TRBJ2-2, with D maybe TRBD2 (6 bases). The CDR3 sequence is 14 residues long. The ends were cut back, 6 bases at V and 2 bases at J, with 10 bases in the middle. In germline, CDR1 is MNHEY, CDR2 SMNVEV (reference sequence). CDR3 protein: CASRPGTNTGELFF. The CDR3 DNA reads TGTGCCAGCAGGCCCGGGACTAACACCGGGGAGCTGTTTTTT.

V usage is TRBV2 and J usage is TRBJ2-7; 8 bases are a match to TRBD1. Germline V lookup: CDR1 SNHLY, CDR2 FYNNEI. J was trimmed by 5 bases and V by 2 bases; bases with no gene match: 8. The CDR3 extends over 15 amino acids. In DNA, the CDR3 is TGTGCCAGCAGTGAAAGCCAGGGGGCGCGCCACGAGCAGTACTTC. Its protein is CASSESQGARHEQYF.

The rearrangement joins TRBV7-6 to TRBJ2-7, with D possibly being TRBD1 (7 bases). Germline CDR1 and CDR2: SGHVS and FNYEAQ. There are 15 residues in the CDR3. Trimming stripped 2 bases from V and 2 bases from J, with 13 bases between. As DNA, the CDR3 is TGTGCCAGCAGCTTAAGGCGGGACAGTGCCTACGAGCAGTACTTC. Its protein is CASSLRRDSAYEQYF.

This clone has only a few counts. V and J are TRBV4-2 and TRBJ2-6, with D possibly being TRBD2 (6 bases). CDR3 length: 16 amino acids. Trimming shortened V by 0 bases and J by 1 base, and 7 bases separated the two germline ends. From germline, CDR1 is LGHNA and CDR2 YNFKEQ. CDR3: CASSQEAGSGANVLTF. For the CDR3, the DNA is TGTGCCAGCAGCCAAGAAGCGGGTTCTGGGGCCAACGTCCTGACTTTC.

The chain uses TRBV28 and TRBJ1-4; weak D call: TRBD1 (6 bases). Germline V lookup: CDR1 MDHEN, CDR2 SYDVKM. Trimming removed 2 bases from V and 5 bases from J, with 9 bases in between. The CDR3 extends over 14 amino acids. DNA for the CDR3: TGTGCCAGCAGTTTAATGCAGGGGAATGAAAAACTGTTTTTT. As protein: CASSLMQGNEKLFF.

The chain uses TRBV7-3 and TRBJ1-1; TRBD1 is a possible D gene (5 bases). Germline lookup yields CDR1 SGHTA and CDR2 FQGTGA. This CDR3 is built from 15 residues. V was clipped by 0 bases and J by 4 bases, with 12 bases between them. The CDR3 region is CASSLTGNGGTEAFF. The CDR3 bases are TGTGCCAGCAGCTTAACAGGTAACGGGGGCACTGAAGCTTTCTTT. The full variable domain, rest sourced from reference TRBV7-3 and TRBJ1-1, is GAGVSQTPSNKVTEKGKYVELRCDPISGHTALYWYRQSLGQGPEFLIYFQGTGAADDSGLPNDRFFAVRPEGSVSTLKIQRTERGDSAVYLCASSLTGNGGTEAFFGQGTRLTVV.

The chain uses TRBV15 and TRBJ1-5, with 8 bases lining up with TRBD1. The CDR3 length is 17 residues. V lost 0 bases and J lost 2; bases outside the gene matches: 6. CDR1 is LNHNV, CDR2 YYDKDF, per germline (reference sequence). CDR3 bases: TGTGCCACCAGCAGAGATAGGACAGGGCTTGGCAATCAGCCCCAGCATTTT. It specifies CATSRDRTGLGNQPQHF. Together with reference TRBV15 and TRBJ1-5, the CDR3 gives the full variable domain: DAMVIQNPRYQVTQFGKPVTLSCSQTLNHNVMYWYQQKSSQAPKLLFHYYDKDFNNEADTPDNFQSRRPNTSFCFLDIRSPGLGDTAMYLCATSRDRTGLGNQPQHFGDGTRLSIL.

This clone appeared a single time. CDR3 region: CASQGAANQPQHF. The CDR3 DNA reads TGTGCCAGCCAGGGGGCGGCCAATCAGCCCCAGCATTTT. The genes are TRBV6-5 and TRBJ1-5; 8 positions match TRBD1. With 8 bases clipped from V and 3 bases from J, the junction kept 3 bases outside the gene matches. This CDR3 has 13 residues. Germline V gene sequence: CDR1 MNHEY, CDR2 SVGAGI.

The chain links TRBV5-4 to TRBJ2-7, with D unresolved. The CDR3 is made up of 14 amino acids. V was clipped by 1 base and J by 2 bases, with 10 bases between them. Per germline, CDR1 SGHNT and CDR2 YYREEE (reference sequence). The CDR3, as DNA: TGTGCCAGCAGCTTGTACGGCGGCCCCTACGAGCAGTACTTC. Translation: CASSLYGGPYEQYF.